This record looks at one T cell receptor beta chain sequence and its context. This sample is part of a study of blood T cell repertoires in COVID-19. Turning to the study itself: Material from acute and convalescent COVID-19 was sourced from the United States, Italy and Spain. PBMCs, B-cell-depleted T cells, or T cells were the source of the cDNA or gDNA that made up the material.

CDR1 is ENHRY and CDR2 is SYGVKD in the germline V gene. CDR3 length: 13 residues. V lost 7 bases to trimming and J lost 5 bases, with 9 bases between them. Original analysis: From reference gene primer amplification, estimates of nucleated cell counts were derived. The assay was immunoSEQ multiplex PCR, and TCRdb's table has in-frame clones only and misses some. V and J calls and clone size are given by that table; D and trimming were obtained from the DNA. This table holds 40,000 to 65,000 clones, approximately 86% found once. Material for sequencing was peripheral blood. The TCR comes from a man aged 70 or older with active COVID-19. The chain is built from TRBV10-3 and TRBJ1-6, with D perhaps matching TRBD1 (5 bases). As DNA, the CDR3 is TGTGCCATCAAGGCACAGGATAATTCACCCCTCCACTTT. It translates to CAIKAQDNSPLHF.